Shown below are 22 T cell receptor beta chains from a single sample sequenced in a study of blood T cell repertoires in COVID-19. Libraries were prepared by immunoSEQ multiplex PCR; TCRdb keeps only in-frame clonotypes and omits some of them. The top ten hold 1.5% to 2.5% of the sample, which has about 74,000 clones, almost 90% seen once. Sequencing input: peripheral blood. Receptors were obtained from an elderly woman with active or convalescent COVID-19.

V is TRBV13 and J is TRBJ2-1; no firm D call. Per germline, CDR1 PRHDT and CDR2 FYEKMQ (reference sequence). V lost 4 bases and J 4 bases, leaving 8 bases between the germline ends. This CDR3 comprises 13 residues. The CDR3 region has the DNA TGTGCCAGCAGCTCCCTTACTTACAATGAGCAGTTCTTC. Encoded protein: CASSSLTYNEQFF.

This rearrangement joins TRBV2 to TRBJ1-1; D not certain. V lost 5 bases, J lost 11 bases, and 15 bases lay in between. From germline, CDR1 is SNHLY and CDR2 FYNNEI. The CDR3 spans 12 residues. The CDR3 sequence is CASSPTTFGAFF. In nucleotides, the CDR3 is TGTGCCAGCAGTCCCACCACCTTCGGGGCTTTCTTT.

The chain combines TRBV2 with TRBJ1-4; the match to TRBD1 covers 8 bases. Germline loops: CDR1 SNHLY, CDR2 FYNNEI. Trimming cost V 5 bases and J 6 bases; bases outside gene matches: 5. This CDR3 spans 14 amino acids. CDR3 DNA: TGTGCCAGCAGTACGAACAGGGGGGATGAAAAACTGTTTTTT. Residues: CASSTNRGDEKLFF.

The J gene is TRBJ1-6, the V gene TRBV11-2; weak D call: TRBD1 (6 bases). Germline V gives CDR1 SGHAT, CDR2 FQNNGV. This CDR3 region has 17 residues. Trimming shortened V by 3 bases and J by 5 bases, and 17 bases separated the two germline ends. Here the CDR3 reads CASSLRQGAGDNSPLHF. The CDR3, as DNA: TGTGCCAGCAGCTTGAGGCAGGGAGCAGGGGATAATTCACCCCTCCACTTT.

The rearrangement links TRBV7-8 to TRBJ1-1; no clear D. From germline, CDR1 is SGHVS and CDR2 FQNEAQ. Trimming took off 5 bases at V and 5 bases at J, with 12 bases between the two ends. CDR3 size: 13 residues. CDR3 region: CASSPQRQTEAFF. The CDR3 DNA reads TGTGCCAGCAGCCCCCAGAGACAAACTGAAGCTTTCTTT. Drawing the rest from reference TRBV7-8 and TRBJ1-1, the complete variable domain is GAGVSQSPRYKVAKRGQDVALRCDPISGHVSLFWYQQALGQGPEFLTYFQNEAQLDKSGLPSDRFFAERPEGSVSTLKIQRTQQEDSAVYLCASSPQRQTEAFFGQGTRLTVV.

The CDR3 spells CATTLRSGSPYNEQFF. CDR3 nucleotide sequence: TGTGCCACCACCCTGCGTAGCGGGAGTCCCTACAATGAGCAGTTCTTC. The chain recombines TRBV24-1 with TRBJ2-1, with TRBD2 identical over 9 bases. Germline CDR1 KGHDR, CDR2 SFDVKD. This CDR3 comprises 16 residues. With V trimmed by 8 bases and J by 2 bases, 9 bases remained unmatched.

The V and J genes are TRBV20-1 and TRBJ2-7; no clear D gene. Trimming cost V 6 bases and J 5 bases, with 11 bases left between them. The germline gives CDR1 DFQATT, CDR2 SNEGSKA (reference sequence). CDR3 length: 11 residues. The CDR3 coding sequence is TGCAGTGCGACGATCGCGGACGAGCAGTACTTC. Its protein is CSATIADEQYF.

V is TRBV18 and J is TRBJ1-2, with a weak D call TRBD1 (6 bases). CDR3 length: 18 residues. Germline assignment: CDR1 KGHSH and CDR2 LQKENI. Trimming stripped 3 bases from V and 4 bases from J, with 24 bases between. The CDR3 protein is CASSPVQGSFGKGYGYTF. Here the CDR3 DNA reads TGTGCCAGCTCACCTGTCCAGGGGTCGTTTGGAAAGGGCTATGGCTACACCTTC.

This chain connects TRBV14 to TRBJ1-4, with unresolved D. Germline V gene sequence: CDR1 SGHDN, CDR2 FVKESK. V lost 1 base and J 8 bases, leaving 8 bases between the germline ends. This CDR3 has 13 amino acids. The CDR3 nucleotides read TGTGCCAGCAGCCAAGGGACTGGGGAAAAACTGTTTTTT. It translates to CASSQGTGEKLFF. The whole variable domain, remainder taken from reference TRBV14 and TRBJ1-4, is EAGVTQFPSHSVIEKGQTVTLRCDPISGHDNLYWYRRVMGKEIKFLLHFVKESKQDESGMPNNRFLAERTGGTYSTLKVQPAELEDSGVYFCASSQGTGEKLFFGSGTQLSVL.

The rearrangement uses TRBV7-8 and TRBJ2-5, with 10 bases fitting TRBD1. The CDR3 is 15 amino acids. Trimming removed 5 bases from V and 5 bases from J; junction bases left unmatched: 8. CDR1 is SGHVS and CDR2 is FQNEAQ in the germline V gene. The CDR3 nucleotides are TGTGCCAGCAGCCGAGACAGGGGGCGGGGGGAGACCCAGTACTTC. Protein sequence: CASSRDRGRGETQYF.

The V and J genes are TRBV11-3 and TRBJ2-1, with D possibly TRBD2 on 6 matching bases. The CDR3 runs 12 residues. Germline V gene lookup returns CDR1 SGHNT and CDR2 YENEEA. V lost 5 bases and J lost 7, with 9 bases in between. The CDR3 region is CASSLGRNEQFF. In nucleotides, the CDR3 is TGTGCCAGCAGCCTCGGGAGAAATGAGCAGTTCTTC.

CDR3 protein: CASSTGTARSYEQYF. Here the CDR3 DNA reads TGTGCCAGCAGCACAGGGACGGCTCGTTCCTACGAGCAGTACTTC. V usage is TRBV5-4 and J usage is TRBJ2-7, with D tentatively TRBD1 (6 bases). The V gene lost 4 bases and the J gene lost 1 base, with 15 bases spanning the gap. Germline V gene lookup returns CDR1 SGHNT and CDR2 YYREEE (reference sequence). The length of the CDR3 is 15 residues.

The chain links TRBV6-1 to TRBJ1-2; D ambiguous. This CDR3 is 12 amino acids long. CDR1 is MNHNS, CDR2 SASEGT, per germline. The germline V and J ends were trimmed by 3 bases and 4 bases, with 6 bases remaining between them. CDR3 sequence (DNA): TGTGCCAGCAGTGACGGACTCTATGGCTACACCTTC. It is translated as CASSDGLYGYTF.

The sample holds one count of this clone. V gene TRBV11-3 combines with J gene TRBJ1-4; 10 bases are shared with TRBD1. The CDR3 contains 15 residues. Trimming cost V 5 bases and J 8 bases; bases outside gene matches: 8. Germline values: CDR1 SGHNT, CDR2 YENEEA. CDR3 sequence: CASSPRQGAGEKLFF. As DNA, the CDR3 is TGTGCCAGCAGCCCCCGACAGGGGGCTGGGGAAAAACTGTTTTTT.

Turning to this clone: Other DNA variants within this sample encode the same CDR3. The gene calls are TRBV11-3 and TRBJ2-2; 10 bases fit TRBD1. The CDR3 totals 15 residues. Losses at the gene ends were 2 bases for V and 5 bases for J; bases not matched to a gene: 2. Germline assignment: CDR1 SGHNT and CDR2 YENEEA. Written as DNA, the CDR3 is TGTGCCAGCAGCTTACGACAGGGGGCGACCGGGGAGCTGTTTTTT. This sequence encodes CASSLRQGATGELFF.

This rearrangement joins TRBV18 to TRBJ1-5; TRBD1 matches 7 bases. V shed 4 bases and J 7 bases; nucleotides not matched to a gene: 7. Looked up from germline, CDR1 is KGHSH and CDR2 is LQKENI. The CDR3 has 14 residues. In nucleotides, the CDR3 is TGTGCCAGCTCACAATACAGGGGTGGCCAGCCCCAGCATTTT. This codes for CASSQYRGGQPQHF.

The CDR3 sequence is CASSPPGDTEAFF. DNA for the CDR3: TGTGCCAGCAGTCCTCCAGGGGACACTGAAGCTTTCTTT. V and J are TRBV6-5 and TRBJ1-1; a weak D match, TRBD1 (6 bases). This CDR3 has 13 residues. Germline V gene lookup returns CDR1 MNHEY and CDR2 SVGAGI. The ends were cut back, 5 bases at V and 3 bases at J, with 10 bases in the middle.

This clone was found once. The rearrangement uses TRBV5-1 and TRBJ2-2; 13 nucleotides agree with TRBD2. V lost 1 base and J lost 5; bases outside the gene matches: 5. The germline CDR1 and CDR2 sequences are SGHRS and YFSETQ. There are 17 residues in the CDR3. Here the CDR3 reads CASSLFLLAGGTGELFF. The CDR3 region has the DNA TGCGCCAGCAGCTTGTTTCTACTAGCGGGAGGGACCGGGGAGCTGTTTTTT.

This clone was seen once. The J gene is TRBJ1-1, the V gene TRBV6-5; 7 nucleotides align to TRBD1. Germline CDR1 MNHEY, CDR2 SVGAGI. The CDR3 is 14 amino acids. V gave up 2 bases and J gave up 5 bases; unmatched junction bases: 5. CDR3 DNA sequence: TGTGCCAGCAGTTACGGGACAGTAAGGACTGAAGCTTTCTTT. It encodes CASSYGTVRTEAFF.

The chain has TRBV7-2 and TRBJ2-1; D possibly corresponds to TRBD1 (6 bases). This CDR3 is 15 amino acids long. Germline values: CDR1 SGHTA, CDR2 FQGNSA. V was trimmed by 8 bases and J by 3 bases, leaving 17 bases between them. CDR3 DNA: TGTGCCAGCTTATTACAGGGAGCCAACTACAATGAGCAGTTCTTC. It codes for CASLLQGANYNEQFF.

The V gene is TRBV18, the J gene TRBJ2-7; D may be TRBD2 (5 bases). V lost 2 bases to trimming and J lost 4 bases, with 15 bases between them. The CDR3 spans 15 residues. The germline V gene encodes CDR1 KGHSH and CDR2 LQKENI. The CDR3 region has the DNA TGTGCCAGCTCACCAGGTCGGGGAACGGGGTACGAGCAGTACTTC. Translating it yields CASSPGRGTGYEQYF.

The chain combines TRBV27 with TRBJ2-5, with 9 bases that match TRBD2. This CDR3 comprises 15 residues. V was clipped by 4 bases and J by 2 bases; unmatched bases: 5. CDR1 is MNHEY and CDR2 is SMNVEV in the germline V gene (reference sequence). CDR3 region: CASSWAGGRQETQYF. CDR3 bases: TGTGCCAGCAGTTGGGCGGGGGGGAGACAAGAGACCCAGTACTTC.